The 28 T cell receptor beta chains presented below share a single source sample, sequenced in a study of T cells in Graves' hyperthyroidism and ophthalmopathy. RNA transcripts were the template for amplifying TCR beta CDR3 regions. The study used the HTBI primer set for a first-round RT-PCR of the TCR CDR3. TCRdb passed the multiplex PCR reads through MiXCR, listing each CDR3 protein once. This table holds 350,000 to 400,000 distinct CDR3 sequences, under 20% found once. The sequenced material came from blood. Source of these receptors: a young woman with Graves' hyperthyroidism.

This clonotype was found many times. The rearrangement links TRBV2 to TRBJ2-7, with TRBD1 as a possible D gene (6 bases). Trimming cost V 6 bases and J 5 bases, with 14 bases left between them. This CDR3 is built from 13 residues. CDR1 is SNHLY, CDR2 FYNNEI, per germline. The CDR3 loop is CASRTRGSHEQYF. CDR3 in DNA: TGTGCCAGCAGGACCAGGGGTTCCCACGAGCAGTACTTC.

This clonotype was detected many times. J is TRBJ2-7 and V is TRBV6-2 or TRBV6-3; TRBD1 aligns across 8 bases. The germline V gene encodes CDR1 MNHEY and CDR2 SVGEGT. V shed 6 bases, J shed 3 bases, and the junction held 4 bases outside the gene matches. This CDR3 is 13 amino acids long. The CDR3 loop is CASRPTGVYEQYF. CDR3 sequence (DNA): TGTGCCAGCAGACCGACAGGGGTCTACGAGCAGTACTTC.

This clonotype was seen at least ten times. The chain joins TRBV5-1 to TRBJ1-1, with D unclear. The germline CDR1 and CDR2 sequences are SGHRS and YFSETQ. Trimming left V 0 bases short and J 5 bases short, with 14 bases between. The CDR3 runs 15 residues. For the CDR3, the DNA is TGCGCCAGCAGCTTGGCCACACCCGATCGGACTGAAGCTTTCTTT. This encodes CASSLATPDRTEAFF.

In this sample, this clonotype turned up many times. This chain links TRBV6-1 with TRBJ1-2, with 8 bases matching TRBD1. This CDR3 has 14 residues. The J segment lost 5 bases and the V segment lost 5 bases, leaving 7 bases of the junction unmatched. Germline CDR1 reads MNHNS; CDR2 reads SASEGT. CDR3 sequence (DNA): TGTGCCAGCAGTCCGGTGGACAGGGATTATGGCTACACCTTC. Encoded protein: CASSPVDRDYGYTF.

This clonotype was detected many times. The CDR3 sequence: CASSYSIQTNYGYTF. The CDR3 DNA sequence: TGTGCCAGCAGTTACTCGATACAGACTAACTATGGCTACACCTTC. This chain connects TRBV6-5 to TRBJ1-2; no clear D gene. The germline V gene has CDR1 MNHEY and CDR2 SVGAGI. V lost 0 bases to trimming and J lost 0 bases, with 8 bases between them. This CDR3 contains 15 residues.

This clonotype was recorded a few times. CDR3 region: CASSLWQLQETQYF. The CDR3 DNA reads as TGCGCCAGCAGCTTGTGGCAGCTCCAAGAGACCCAGTACTTC. This chain joins TRBV5-1 and TRBJ2-5; D is ambiguous. Germline lookup yields CDR1 SGHRS and CDR2 YFSETQ. The CDR3 runs to 14 residues. V lost 1 base to trimming and J lost 1 base, with 8 bases between them.

This clonotype was counted many times. The chain employs TRBV6-2 or TRBV6-3 and TRBJ1-1; no definite D call. Per germline, CDR1 MNHEY and CDR2 SVGEGT. The ends were cut back, 10 bases at V and 1 base at J, with 13 bases in the middle. The CDR3 is made up of 13 amino acids. Here the CDR3 DNA reads TGTGCCACCCGCGACGGATGGAACACTGAAGCTTTCTTT. Amino acids: CATRDGWNTEAFF.

This clonotype has only a few counts. The chain joins TRBV11-2 to TRBJ2-5; a possible D gene is TRBD2 (6 bases). The V gene's germline CDR1 is SGHAT and CDR2 FQNNGV. The CDR3 sequence is 15 residues long. V lost 3 bases and J lost 5, with 16 bases in between. The CDR3 here is CASSLKLAGGETQYF. Written as DNA, the CDR3 is TGTGCCAGCAGCTTGAAACTAGCAGGAGGGGAGACCCAGTACTTC.

There are many counts of this clonotype. This chain connects TRBV28 to TRBJ1-2; D remains ambiguous. Trimming cost V 3 bases and J 0 bases, with 14 bases left between them. In germline, CDR1 is MDHEN, CDR2 SYDVKM. This CDR3 is 16 amino acids long. CDR3 protein: CASSFAANGANYGYTF. The CDR3 DNA sequence: TGTGCCAGCAGTTTCGCCGCCAACGGGGCTAACTATGGCTACACCTTC.

The rearrangement links TRBV30 to TRBJ2-6; a weak D match, TRBD1 (6 bases). CDR3 length: 16 residues. Trimming removed 3 bases from V and 0 bases from J, with 12 bases in between. Germline assignment: CDR1 GTSNPN and CDR2 SVGIG (reference sequence). DNA of the CDR3: TGTGCCTGGAGGCAGGGGACCTACTCTGGGGCCAACGTCCTGACTTTC. Translated, it gives CAWRQGTYSGANVLTF.

This clonotype qualifies as medium-sized. CDR3 amino acids: CASSSGEDTGELFF. The CDR3 DNA reads as TGTGCCAGCAGTAGCGGGGAAGACACCGGGGAGCTGTTTTTT. V and J are TRBV6-5 and TRBJ2-2; 7 bases are shared with TRBD2. The J segment lost 3 bases and the V segment lost 5 bases, leaving 3 bases of the junction unmatched. Per the germline V gene, CDR1 is MNHEY and CDR2 is SVGAGI. This CDR3 region has 14 residues.

This clonotype was seen repeatedly, ten times or more. The chain employs TRBV7-8 and TRBJ1-5; no clear D. Trimming took 10 bases from V and 0 from J, leaving 13 bases between them. Germline V gives CDR1 SGHVS, CDR2 FQNEAQ. This CDR3 region has 14 residues. The CDR3 region is CATGPGNSNQPQHF. The DNA of the CDR3 is TGTGCCACAGGTCCGGGGAATAGCAATCAGCCCCAGCATTTT.

This clonotype was seen at least ten times. The CDR3 DNA is TGTGCCAGCAGTGAAGAGGGGGGAAGGCTGTTTTTT. Amino acid sequence: CASSEEGGRLFF. The V and J genes are TRBV6-1 and TRBJ2-2, with D perhaps given as TRBD1 or TRBD2 (6 bases each). This CDR3 has 12 amino acids. The germline V and J ends were trimmed by 1 base and 13 bases, with 10 bases remaining between them. The V gene's germline CDR1 is MNHNS and CDR2 SASEGT.

This clonotype was observed many times. The rearrangement joins TRBV11-3 to TRBJ1-1; D remains ambiguous. V lost 0 bases and J 3 bases, leaving 5 bases between the germline ends. The germline V gene encodes CDR1 SGHNT and CDR2 YENEEA. The CDR3 totals 13 residues. In DNA form, the CDR3 reads TGTGCCAGCAGCTTAGACCCATACACTGAAGCTTTCTTT. Protein sequence: CASSLDPYTEAFF.

This clonotype was detected ten times or more. The rearrangement links TRBV7-2 to TRBJ2-5; a weak D match, TRBD2 (5 bases). CDR1 and CDR2 from the germline V gene are SGHTA and FQGNSA. Trimming removed 1 base at V and 9 bases at J, with 9 bases between. This CDR3 has 12 residues. This CDR3 reads CASSLDRGAQYF. Here the CDR3 DNA reads TGTGCCAGCAGCTTAGACCGGGGAGCCCAGTACTTC. The variable domain in full, completed from reference TRBV7-2 and TRBJ2-5, reads GAGVSQSPSNKVTEKGKDVELRCDPISGHTALYWYRQSLGQGLEFLIYFQGNSAPDKSGLPSDRFSAERTGGSVSTLTIQRTQQEDSAVYLCASSLDRGAQYFGPGTRLLVL.

This clonotype appeared many times. The chain carries TRBV20-1 and TRBJ1-1; 7 nucleotides agree with TRBD1. Germline V CDR1 and CDR2: DFQATT, SNEGSKA (reference sequence). CDR3 length: 13 residues. J was trimmed by 3 bases and V by 3 bases; bases with no gene match: 4. The CDR3 here is CSASVTGDTEAFF. In DNA form, the CDR3 reads TGCAGTGCTAGTGTTACAGGGGACACTGAAGCTTTCTTT.

This clonotype was seen at least ten times. The chain has TRBV27 and TRBJ1-1; perhaps TRBD1 as D (5 bases). The CDR3 has 14 residues. V was trimmed by 3 bases and J by 4 bases, leaving 12 bases between them. From germline, CDR1 is MNHEY and CDR2 SMNVEV (reference sequence). The CDR3 reads CASSFWDGRTEAFF. The CDR3 DNA sequence: TGTGCCAGCAGTTTTTGGGACGGGCGCACTGAAGCTTTCTTT.

In its sample, this clonotype was seen many times. The chain has TRBV6-2 or TRBV6-3 and TRBJ1-1; tentative D call: TRBD1 (6 bases). Germline V gene data show CDR1 as MNHEY and CDR2 as SVGEGT. V was clipped by 0 bases and J by 5 bases, with 16 bases between them. The CDR3 has 16 amino acids. CDR3 in amino acids: CASSYSREQGKTEAFF. CDR3 DNA sequence: TGTGCCAGCAGTTACTCGAGGGAGCAGGGGAAGACTGAAGCTTTCTTT.

This clonotype was seen repeatedly, ten times or more. V and J are TRBV7-8 and TRBJ1-1; D remains ambiguous. V gave up 2 bases and J gave up 6 bases, with 10 bases separating them. This CDR3 region has 13 residues. Per the germline V gene, CDR1 is SGHVS and CDR2 is FQNEAQ. The CDR3 DNA reads TGTGCCAGCAGCTTACGTACCTGGGCTGAAGCTTTCTTT. It specifies CASSLRTWAEAFF.

This clonotype was seen more than once but under ten times. DNA for the CDR3: TGTGCCAGCTCACCACCGGGTCGCAGATACTCCTACGAGCAGTACTTC. Translating it yields CASSPPGRRYSYEQYF. V usage is TRBV18 and J usage is TRBJ2-7; unclear D gene. V was cut by 0 bases and J by 0 bases, with 12 bases left in between. The CDR3 has 16 amino acids. The germline V gene encodes CDR1 KGHSH and CDR2 LQKENI. Complete variable domain (other parts from reference TRBV18 and TRBJ2-7): NAGVMQNPRHLVRRRGQEARLRCSPMKGHSHVYWYRQLPEEGLKFMVYLQKENIIDESGMPKERFSAEFPKEGPSILRIQQVVRGDSAAYFCASSPPGRRYSYEQYFGPGTRLTVT.

This clonotype appeared many times. V usage is TRBV5-1 and J usage is TRBJ2-2, with D maybe TRBD1 (5 bases). CDR1 SGHRS and CDR2 YFSETQ come from the germline V gene. V dropped 1 base and J dropped 0 bases, with 13 bases sitting between them. The CDR3 extends over 17 amino acids. Here the CDR3 DNA reads TGCGCCAGCAGCTTGAGGCCTCGGACAACGAACACCGGGGAGCTGTTTTTT. Protein product: CASSLRPRTTNTGELFF.

This clonotype was seen ten or more times. The V gene is TRBV2, the J gene TRBJ1-1; maybe TRBD1 (6 bases). CDR3 length: 14 amino acids. V was shortened by 6 bases and J by 3 bases, with 14 bases between the two germline ends. In germline, CDR1 is SNHLY, CDR2 FYNNEI. CDR3 residues: CASRPTTGYTEAFF. DNA of the CDR3: TGTGCCAGCAGACCCACTACAGGGTACACTGAAGCTTTCTTT. Full variable domain (remainder filled in from reference TRBV2 and TRBJ1-1): EPEVTQTPSHQVTQMGQEVILRCVPISNHLYFYWYRQILGQKVEFLVSFYNNEISEKSEIFDDQFSVERPDGSNFTLKIRSTKLEDSAMYFCASRPTTGYTEAFFGQGTRLTVV.

This clonotype was detected ten times or more. The rearrangement uses TRBV6-1 and TRBJ2-7; 10 nucleotides agree with TRBD1. This CDR3 contains 15 residues. Germline V gene data show CDR1 as MNHNS and CDR2 as SASEGT. Unmatched junction bases numbered 11, after V lost 8 bases and J lost 4 bases. The CDR3 sequence: CASYKGTGEGYEQYF. CDR3 bases: TGTGCCAGCTATAAGGGGACAGGGGAGGGGTACGAGCAGTACTTC.

This clonotype has a count of ten or more. The chain links TRBV19 to TRBJ1-5, with 7 bases aligning to TRBD1. The CDR3 spans 17 residues. Germline loops: CDR1 LNHDA, CDR2 SQIVND (reference sequence). The trim removed 3 bases at V and 1 base at J, leaving 9 bases unmatched. The CDR3, as DNA: TGTGCCAGTAGTATCGGTCAGGGGGAGAGGAGCAATCAGCCCCAGCATTTT. Its translation: CASSIGQGERSNQPQHF.

This clonotype was counted at least ten times. The chain combines TRBV28 with TRBJ1-2; 9 nucleotides line up with TRBD1. J was trimmed by 7 bases and V by 5 bases; bases with no gene match: 5. CDR3 length: 13 residues. Germline V gives CDR1 MDHEN, CDR2 SYDVKM. The CDR3, as DNA: TGTGCCAGCAGTAAAGGACAGGGGTTTGGCTACACCTTC. Protein: CASSKGQGFGYTF.

The rearrangement joins TRBV7-3 to TRBJ1-1; D remains ambiguous. Germline lookup yields CDR1 SGHTA and CDR2 FQGTGA. V was trimmed by 1 base and J by 3 bases, leaving 6 bases between them. CDR3 size: 13 residues. CDR3 sequence reads: CASSLNGDTEAFF. In nucleotides, the CDR3 is TGTGCCAGCAGCTTAAACGGGGACACTGAAGCTTTCTTT.

This clonotype was picked up many times. The chain uses TRBV12-3 or TRBV12-4 and TRBJ2-5; D assignment may be TRBD1 or TRBD2 (5 bases each). The CDR3 has 13 residues. V gave up 7 bases and J gave up 4 bases, with 13 bases separating them. In nucleotides, the CDR3 is TGTGCCAGCACCCCGGATGGGGGAGAGACCCAGTACTTC. Its protein is CASTPDGGETQYF.

The rearrangement links TRBV6-2 or TRBV6-3 to TRBJ1-5; no reliable D call. Germline values: CDR1 MNHEY, CDR2 SVGEGT. The V and J ends lost 4 bases and 0 bases respectively, with 19 bases between them. CDR3 length equals 18 residues. CDR3 DNA: TGTGCCAGCAGTTCTCCATGGGCAGAATTTGATAGCAATCAGCCCCAGCATTTT. This sequence encodes CASSSPWAEFDSNQPQHF.